These 28 T cell receptor beta chains share one sample of origin, sequenced in a study of graft-versus-host responses after intestinal transplantation. Only in-frame clones appear in the TCRdb table, and some are missing; sequencing was by immunoSEQ multiplex PCR. Among about 50,000 clones, roughly 84% were seen once, and the ten largest hold 0.45% to 0.55%. Their antigen targets remain unknown. The sample was unstimulated CD4+ T cells sorted from spleen or lymph node cells, taken before transplant. These receptor sequences come from a human donor who was the organ donor for an intestinal transplant.

V usage is TRBV5-1 and J usage is TRBJ2-2; TRBD2 might be the D (5 bases). Germline CDR1 is SGHRS and CDR2 is YFSETQ. The V end lost 5 bases, the J end lost 7 bases, and 12 bases lay between the germline ends. The CDR3 contains 13 residues. CDR3 bases: TGCGCCAGCAGTTCTGGAGGTAACGGGGAGCTGTTTTTT. Its protein is CASSSGGNGELFF.

The chain is built from TRBV6-1 and TRBJ2-3; no clear D. This CDR3 contains 13 residues. Germline V gene lookup returns CDR1 MNHNS and CDR2 SASEGT. V dropped 5 bases and J dropped 0 bases, with 6 bases sitting between them. Written as DNA, the CDR3 is TGTGCCAGCAGTTCGACTAGCACAGATACGCAGTATTTT. Its protein product is CASSSTSTDTQYF.

The V gene is TRBV7-2, the J gene TRBJ1-6; the D is unclear. V gave up 3 bases and J gave up 1 base, with 4 bases separating them. Germline V lookup: CDR1 SGHTA, CDR2 FQGNSA. The CDR3 extends over 14 amino acids. The DNA of the CDR3 is TGTGCCAGCAGCTTGGGATCCTATAATTCACCCCTCCACTTT. It encodes CASSLGSYNSPLHF.

This chain connects TRBV2 to TRBJ2-3; D unresolved. Germline V gene sequence: CDR1 SNHLY, CDR2 FYNNEI. The CDR3 has 13 residues. The germline V and J ends were trimmed by 7 bases and 3 bases, with 11 bases remaining between them. In DNA form, the CDR3 reads TGTGCCAGCATTGAGGAATTAACAGATACGCAGTATTTT. Its translation: CASIEELTDTQYF.

The chain combines TRBV5-4 with TRBJ1-4; 9 nucleotides line up with TRBD1. Trimming took 4 bases from V and 3 from J; bases not matched to a gene: 10. The CDR3 is 17 amino acids. Germline values: CDR1 SGHNT, CDR2 YYREEE (reference sequence). CDR3 nucleotides: TGTGCCAGCAGCGCCTGGACAGGGGTAACACCTAATGAAAAACTGTTTTTT. This gives the protein CASSAWTGVTPNEKLFF. Filled out from reference TRBV5-4 and TRBJ1-4, the complete variable domain reads ETGVTQSPTHLIKTRGQQVTLRCSSQSGHNTVSWYQQALGQGPQFIFQYYREEENGRGNFPPRFSGLQFPNYSSELNVNALELDDSALYLCASSAWTGVTPNEKLFFGSGTQLSVL.

This rearrangement joins TRBV9 to TRBJ2-1; no definite D call. Trimming left V 3 bases short and J 4 bases short, with 14 bases between. The CDR3 contains 15 residues. Per the germline V gene, CDR1 is SGDLS and CDR2 is YYNGEE. CDR3 DNA sequence: TGTGCCAGCAGCGGATTGAGAGAAGCTTACAATGAGCAGTTCTTC. Translation gives CASSGLREAYNEQFF. Combining the CDR3 with reference TRBV9 and TRBJ2-1 gives the whole variable domain DSGVTQTPKHLITATGQRVTLRCSPRSGDLSVYWYQQSLDQGLQFLIQYYNGEERAKGNILERFSAQQFPDLHSELNLSSLELGDSALYFCASSGLREAYNEQFFGPGTRLTVL.

The genes are TRBV19 and TRBJ2-1, with a tentative D call TRBD1 (5 bases). CDR1 is LNHDA and CDR2 is SQIVND in the germline V gene (reference sequence). The CDR3 has 16 amino acids. Trimming took 3 bases from V and 5 from J, leaving 17 bases between them. CDR3 amino acids: CASSIRVGLLNNEQFF. The CDR3 DNA is TGTGCCAGTAGTATTAGGGTGGGGCTGCTAAACAATGAGCAGTTCTTC.

The genes are TRBV6-6 and TRBJ2-2; a possible D gene is TRBD2 (6 bases). V gave up 7 bases and J gave up 7 bases, with 16 bases separating them. This CDR3 spans 14 amino acids. Per germline, CDR1 MNHNY and CDR2 SVGAGI (reference sequence). CDR3 sequence (DNA): TGTGCCAGCACCGCCTTGGGGGGAAGCGGGGAGCTGTTTTTT. Protein product: CASTALGGSGELFF.

This clone was counted once. This chain links TRBV5-1 with TRBJ2-1, with TRBD2 identical over 13 bases. From germline, CDR1 is SGHRS and CDR2 YFSETQ. CDR3 length equals 16 residues. V gave up 0 bases and J gave up 7 bases; unmatched junction bases: 4. As DNA, the CDR3 is TGCGCCAGCAGCTTGGATCCGACTAGCGGGAGGAATGAGCAGTTCTTC. This sequence encodes CASSLDPTSGRNEQFF.

The chain joins TRBV5-1 to TRBJ2-5; possibly TRBD2 for D (6 bases). Germline V gene lookup returns CDR1 SGHRS and CDR2 YFSETQ. CDR3 length: 16 amino acids. Trimming took 3 bases from V and 3 from J, leaving 18 bases between them. CDR3 residues: CASSWTPGGGKETQYF. CDR3 DNA: TGCGCCAGCAGCTGGACCCCAGGAGGAGGGAAAGAGACCCAGTACTTC.

The chain has TRBV6-6 and TRBJ1-2; no clear D. The CDR3 sequence is 13 residues long. Trimming shortened V by 2 bases and J by 2 bases, and 6 bases separated the two germline ends. Germline assignment: CDR1 MNHNY and CDR2 SVGAGI (reference sequence). The CDR3 protein is CASSYDGNYGYTF. CDR3 sequence (DNA): TGTGCCAGCAGTTACGATGGGAACTATGGCTACACCTTC.

V usage is TRBV12-5 and J usage is TRBJ1-1, with no clear D. Germline values: CDR1 LGHNT, CDR2 FRNRAP. The CDR3 is made up of 15 amino acids. The V end lost 3 bases, the J end lost 0 bases, and 11 bases lay between the germline ends. The CDR3 DNA is TGTGCTAGTGGTTTTTTGATGGGGATGAACACTGAAGCTTTCTTT. Protein sequence: CASGFLMGMNTEAFF.

The V gene is TRBV5-1, the J gene TRBJ2-5; 7 nucleotides agree with TRBD1. TRBJ2-7 explains the end of the DNA better; the J call may be wrong. CDR3 length: 17 residues. Germline-derived CDR1 and CDR2 are SGHRS and YFSETQ. The CDR3, as DNA: TGCGCCAGCAGCTTCGGAACAGGGGCCCCCACAACCTACGAGCAGTACTTC. It encodes CASSFGTGAPTTYEQYF.

This chain uses TRBV2 with TRBJ2-1; D remains ambiguous. The CDR3 length is 14 residues. Germline V gene lookup returns CDR1 SNHLY and CDR2 FYNNEI. The V and J ends lost 4 bases and 0 bases respectively, with 7 bases between them. CDR3 nucleotides: TGTGCCAGCAGTGTCCAACGCTCCTACAATGAGCAGTTCTTC. This sequence encodes CASSVQRSYNEQFF.

The chain recombines TRBV14 with TRBJ2-7; D is unresolved. The CDR3 totals 12 residues. Per the germline V gene, CDR1 is SGHDN and CDR2 is FVKESK. Deletions cut 0 bases from V and 5 bases from J, with 5 bases between. This chain's CDR3 is CASSQDGNEQYF. DNA of the CDR3: TGTGCCAGCAGCCAAGATGGAAACGAGCAGTACTTC.

The genes are TRBV5-1 and TRBJ1-5; D not resolved. Between the trimmed V and J ends, which lost 4 bases and 4 bases, there was a span of 6 bases. The CDR3 has 12 amino acids. The germline V gene encodes CDR1 SGHRS and CDR2 YFSETQ. CDR3 sequence (DNA): TGCGCCAGCAGCCCCGATAATCAGCCCCAGCATTTT. This translates into CASSPDNQPQHF.

J is TRBJ2-3 and V is TRBV4-3, with unresolved D. Trimming stripped 0 bases from V and 5 bases from J, with 3 bases between. The CDR3 length is 12 residues. CDR1 is LGHNA and CDR2 is YSLEER in the germline V gene. The CDR3 loop is CASSQDLDTQYF. In nucleotides, the CDR3 is TGCGCCAGCAGCCAAGATCTAGATACGCAGTATTTT.

The V call is TRBV7-9, the J call TRBJ2-5; 8 bases match TRBD1. The germline CDR1 and CDR2 sequences are SEHNR and FQNEAQ (reference sequence). CDR3 size: 13 residues. The V and J ends lost 5 bases and 4 bases, in that order; junction bases with no gene match: 3. The CDR3 DNA sequence: TGTGCCAGCAGCCCAGGGGGCATAGAGACCCAGTACTTC. Protein product: CASSPGGIETQYF.

This chain links TRBV27 with TRBJ2-7, with TRBD2 identical over 10 bases. The CDR3 runs to 13 residues. Germline CDR1 reads MNHEY; CDR2 reads SMNVEV (reference sequence). With 6 bases clipped from V and 6 bases from J, the junction kept 5 bases outside the gene matches. The CDR3 is CASRLAGQVEQYF. The CDR3 nucleotides are TGTGCCAGCAGACTAGCGGGGCAGGTCGAGCAGTACTTC.

The chain couples TRBV5-1 to TRBJ2-1; 9 bases are a match to TRBD1. J lost 2 bases, V lost 2 bases, and 11 bases had no gene match. This CDR3 is built from 18 residues. Germline V gene lookup returns CDR1 SGHRS and CDR2 YFSETQ. As DNA, the CDR3 is TGCGCCAGCAGCTTACCGGACAGGGGAGCTCGGACCTACAATGAGCAGTTCTTC. Protein product: CASSLPDRGARTYNEQFF.

V is TRBV5-6 and J is TRBJ2-7, with unresolved D. From germline, CDR1 is SGHDT and CDR2 YYEEEE. V was shortened by 0 bases and J by 8 bases, with 12 bases between the two germline ends. This CDR3 comprises 13 residues. The CDR3 region is CASSLGSPYQQYF. Written as DNA, the CDR3 is TGTGCCAGCAGCTTGGGATCCCCCTATCAGCAGTACTTC.

V gene TRBV18 combines with J gene TRBJ1-1, with D possibly matching TRBD1 (5 bases). Germline V gene data show CDR1 as KGHSH and CDR2 as LQKENI. Trimming left V 3 bases short and J 4 bases short, with 15 bases between. CDR3 length equals 15 residues. CDR3 bases: TGTGCCAGCTCACCGCTCGCAACAGGTTTCACTGAAGCTTTCTTT. Translating gives CASSPLATGFTEAFF.

The chain links TRBV7-2 to TRBJ2-3, with TRBD2 identical over 10 bases. The germline V gene has CDR1 SGHTA and CDR2 FQGNSA. The V segment lost 3 bases and the J segment 2 bases; nucleotides outside the gene matches: 5. The CDR3 extends over 16 amino acids. The CDR3 protein is CASSFSSGGATDTQYF. Here the CDR3 DNA reads TGTGCCAGCAGCTTCTCAAGCGGGGGGGCCACAGATACGCAGTATTTT.

This chain links TRBV7-9 with TRBJ1-2; D gene ambiguous. This CDR3 has 14 residues. Germline lookup yields CDR1 SEHNR and CDR2 FQNEAQ (reference sequence). Trimming left V 3 bases short and J 0 bases short, with 8 bases between. As DNA, the CDR3 is TGTGCCAGCAGCTTCCCAGCCTCTAACTATGGCTACACCTTC. Its protein is CASSFPASNYGYTF.

This clone is a singleton in its sample. This chain joins TRBV19 and TRBJ1-4, with 8 positions matching TRBD1. CDR3 length: 13 residues. Germline trimming cut 6 bases from V and 4 bases from J; bases unmatched to any gene: 1. Germline CDR1 LNHDA, CDR2 SQIVND (reference sequence). The CDR3 coding sequence is TGTGCCAGTAGGGACAGGGTTAATGAAAAACTGTTTTTT. Protein product: CASRDRVNEKLFF.

This chain connects TRBV27 to TRBJ1-6; weak D call: TRBD1 (6 bases). This CDR3 is built from 15 residues. CDR1 is MNHEY and CDR2 is SMNVEV in the germline V gene (reference sequence). The V gene lost 3 bases and the J gene lost 4 bases, with 10 bases spanning the gap. The CDR3 reads CASSFSQGYNSPLHF. The CDR3 DNA reads as TGTGCCAGCAGTTTTTCACAGGGATATAATTCACCCCTCCACTTT.

The chain carries TRBV30 and TRBJ2-7, with 12 bases matching TRBD2. Germline V gene sequence: CDR1 GTSNPN, CDR2 SVGIG (reference sequence). CDR3 length equals 14 residues. Trimming took 2 bases from V and 3 from J; bases not matched to a gene: 2. The CDR3 DNA is TGTGCCTGGAGTCCGGGACTAGCGGGCTACGAGCAGTACTTC. It specifies CAWSPGLAGYEQYF.

This clone was seen a single time. J is TRBJ2-7 and V is TRBV21-1; no check of the table's D call, TRBD2, against the DNA was made. TRBV21-1 is a known pseudogene. The CDR3 has 13 residues. CDR3 DNA sequence: TGTGCCAGCAGCAATTGCCTAGCTGGTGAGCAGTACTTC. This codes for CASSNCLAGEQYF.